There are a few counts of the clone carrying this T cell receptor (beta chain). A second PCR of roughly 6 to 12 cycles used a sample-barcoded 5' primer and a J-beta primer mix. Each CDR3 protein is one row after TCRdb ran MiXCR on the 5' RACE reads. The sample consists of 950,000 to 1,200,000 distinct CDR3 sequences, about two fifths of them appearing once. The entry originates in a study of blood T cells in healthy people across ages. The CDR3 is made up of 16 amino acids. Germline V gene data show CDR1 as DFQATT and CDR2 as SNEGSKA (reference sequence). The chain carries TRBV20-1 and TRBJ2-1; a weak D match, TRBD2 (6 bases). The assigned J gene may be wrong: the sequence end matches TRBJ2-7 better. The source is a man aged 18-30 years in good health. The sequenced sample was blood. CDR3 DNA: TGCAGTGCTAGTGGAAGGGTGGGAGGACTCTACAATGAGCAGTACTTC. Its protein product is CSASGRVGGLYNEQYF.